Listed below are T cell receptor beta chains from one sample, sequenced in a study of Graves' ophthalmopathy and Graves' hyperthyroidism. TCRdb called the multiplex PCR reads again in MiXCR, with one record for every CDR3 protein. This sample yields more than 1,000,000 distinct CDR3 sequences, of which roughly two fifths are seen a single time; more than 9.5% belongs to the top ten. The sequencing sample was made of peripheral blood or thyroid tissue (not recorded which). The receptor set was obtained from an adult man with Graves' hyperthyroidism. Both conserved end residues are trimmed from each CDR3. Fields, in order: CDR3 length, J gene, V gene, CDR3 protein.

length: 13
J: TRBJ1-6
V: TRBV11-3
CDR3: ASSLAGRRNSPLH

length: 11
J: TRBJ1-2
V: TRBV10-3
CDR3: AIRAGSGYGYT

length: 11
J: TRBJ2-7
V: TRBV20-1
CDR3: SASTQGGGEQY

length: 13
J: TRBJ1-1
V: TRBV20-1
CDR3: SAREDPRGITEAF

length: 15
J: TRBJ2-7
V: TRBV7-9
CDR3: ASSLFSQGSVSYEQY

length: 10
J: TRBJ1-2
V: TRBV20-1
CDR3: SARVLREGYT

length: 13
J: TRBJ2-7
V: TRBV4-1
CDR3: ASSQVDRGSYEQY

length: 12
J: TRBJ1-4
V: TRBV6-5
CDR3: ASSYRQTGEKLF

length: 12
J: TRBJ2-7
V: TRBV9
CDR3: ASSVGDGNYEQY

length: 11
J: TRBJ2-3
V: TRBV7-8
CDR3: ASSARLGDTQY

length: 11
J: TRBJ2-7
V: TRBV15
CDR3: ATKKTSGYEQY

length: 11
J: TRBJ1-5
V: TRBV29-1
CDR3: SVRQGLGLSQH

length: 7
J: TRBJ1-2
V: TRBV5-6
CDR3: AVYYGYT

length: 12
J: TRBJ1-1
V: TRBV20-1
CDR3: SARDRGSGGEAF

length: 15
J: TRBJ1-1
V: TRBV19
CDR3: ASSIIPGRGFGTEAF

length: 11
J: TRBJ1-1
V: TRBV7-2
CDR3: ASSGGGSQKAF

length: 12
J: TRBJ1-2
V: TRBV12-3/TRBV12-4
CDR3: ASSPGVRNYGYT

length: 12
J: TRBJ1-1
V: TRBV10-3
CDR3: AISPDRMNTEAF

length: 12
J: TRBJ1-1
V: TRBV7-6
CDR3: ASSPGGTGTEAF

length: 12
J: TRBJ1-1
V: TRBV7-9
CDR3: ASSWGRMNTEAF

length: 13
J: TRBJ2-7
V: TRBV4-3
CDR3: ASSQDRDSLYGQY

length: 11
J: TRBJ2-7
V: TRBV7-3
CDR3: ASSWGGVYEQY

length: 12
J: TRBJ1-6
V: TRBV11-2
CDR3: ASSTRAGNSPLH